One and the same sample provided the 6 T cell receptor beta chains below, sequenced in a study of CD8 T cells in ankylosing spondylitis. TCRdb re-called the 5' RACE reads through MiXCR, storing one row per CDR3 protein. The sample gives some 240,000 distinct CDR3 sequences, 7.5% to 9% of which show up once; about 6.8% is in the top ten. The material sequenced was blood, either unsorted or a sorted T cell fraction (not recorded which). The receptor source for this set is a male donor with ankylosing spondylitis or in good health (not recorded which).

This clonotype was detected ten times or more. The chain couples TRBV12-3 or TRBV12-4 to TRBJ1-5, with D perhaps matching TRBD1 (5 bases). V dropped 6 bases and J dropped 5 bases, with 14 bases sitting between them. CDR3 length equals 14 residues. This CDR3 is CASRYKTGDQPQHF. The DNA for the CDR3 is TGTGCCAGCAGATACAAAACGGGGGATCAGCCCCAGCATTTT.

This clonotype was observed a handful of times. V gene TRBV3-1 combines with J gene TRBJ2-7; 9 bases map to TRBD2. In germline, CDR1 is LGHDT, CDR2 YNNKEL (reference sequence). There are 17 residues in the CDR3. The J segment lost 7 bases and the V segment lost 4 bases, leaving 17 bases of the junction unmatched. The CDR3 DNA reads as TGTGCCAGCAGCCCCAACCTTAGCGGGGGCATGCCTAGGGAGCAGTACTTC. Its translation is CASSPNLSGGMPREQYF.

As for this clonotype: A read error may explain this, as a much larger clone is one base away. The V gene is TRBV18, the J gene TRBJ2-3, with TRBD2 matching over 10 bases. The CDR3 consists of 18 residues. V was clipped by 6 bases and J by 1 base; unmatched bases: 13. Per germline, CDR1 KGHSH and CDR2 LQKENI. DNA of the CDR3: TGTGCCAGCTCTCGGGCTAGCGGGAGCCTCGTGGGCACAGATACGCAGTATTTT. Protein sequence: CASSRASGSLVGTDTQYF. Full variable domain (remainder filled in from reference TRBV18 and TRBJ2-3): NAGVMQNPRHLVRRRGQEARLRCSPMKGHSHVYWYRQLPEEGLKFMVYLQKENIIDESGMPKERFSAEFPKEGPSILRIQQVVRGDSAAYFCASSRASGSLVGTDTQYFGPGTRLTVL.

This clonotype was seen ten or more times. The V call is TRBV5-1, the J call TRBJ2-5; a possible D gene is TRBD1 (5 bases). V was clipped by 4 bases and J by 0 bases, with 19 bases between them. Germline assignment: CDR1 SGHRS and CDR2 YFSETQ. This CDR3 comprises 17 residues. The CDR3 is CASSPQGSRRDQETQYF. CDR3 bases: TGCGCCAGCAGCCCCCAAGGTTCGCGCAGGGACCAAGAGACCCAGTACTTC.

This clonotype was detected a few times. The chain uses TRBV30 and TRBJ2-1, with 12 bases that match TRBD2. The V segment lost 2 bases and the J segment 6 bases; nucleotides outside the gene matches: 14. The CDR3 length is 18 residues. Germline values: CDR1 GTSNPN, CDR2 SVGIG (reference sequence). As DNA, the CDR3 is TGTGCCTGGAGTCCCACCGTTAGCCTAGCGGGGGGGCGCAATGAGCAGTTCTTC. This translates into CAWSPTVSLAGGRNEQFF.

This clonotype was picked up many times. The V gene is TRBV6-5, the J gene TRBJ1-6; TRBD1 might be the D (5 bases). CDR1 MNHEY and CDR2 SVGAGI come from the germline V gene. The CDR3 consists of 12 residues. The V and J ends lost 2 bases and 12 bases respectively, with 8 bases between them. CDR3 amino acids: CASSYRGGPLHF. The CDR3 nucleotides are TGTGCCAGCAGTTACCGGGGGGGACCCCTCCACTTT.